The rows below give T cell receptor beta chains drawn from one sample of a study of blood T cell repertoires in COVID-19. Repertoires were generated with immunoSEQ multiplex PCR, while TCRdb's copy carries only in-frame clones and drops some. The sample has around 140,000 clones, 70% to 85% seen once. Sequenced: peripheral blood. The receptors here all came from a man aged 55-75 years with active or convalescent COVID-19. CDR3s include the opening cysteine and the closing phenylalanine or tryptophan. D genes are given only for firm matches. Not all rows give a size; the values are once, few, many and, for expanded clones, a class.

j_call d_call v_call clone_size cdr3_nt cdr3_aa
TRBJ1-5 NA TRBV7-2 NA TGTGCCAGCAGCTTAGGACATTATAGCAATCAGCCCCAGCATTTT CASSLGHYSNQPQHF
TRBJ1-5 TRBD1 TRBV28 NA TGTGCCAGCAGCGCAGAATCAGGGACAGTCCTTAGCAATCAGCCCCAGCATTTT CASSAESGTVLSNQPQHF
TRBJ2-2 TRBD1 TRBV5-4 NA TGTGCCAGCAGCTCGGACAGGGGGAACACCGGGGAGCTGTTTTTT CASSSDRGNTGELFF
TRBJ2-2 NA TRBV15 NA TGTGCCACCAGCCCGGACAGAATCAACACCGGGGAGCTGTTTTTT CATSPDRINTGELFF
TRBJ1-5 TRBD1 TRBV29-1 NA TGCAGCGTGGGGGACAGTTTAAATCAGCCCCAGCATTTT CSVGDSLNQPQHF
TRBJ1-4 NA TRBV27 NA TGTGCCAGCAGTTTTTCACAGGGTGGGAATGAAAAACTGTTTTTT CASSFSQGGNEKLFF
TRBJ1-3 TRBD1 TRBV6-1 NA TGTGCCAGCAGTGACGATACAGGGGCCGACTCTGGAAACACCATATATTTT CASSDDTGADSGNTIYF
TRBJ2-1 TRBD2 TRBV11-3 once TGTGCCAGCAGCTTAGAAGGACTAGCGGGGGTCAATGAGCAGTTCTTC CASSLEGLAGVNEQFF
TRBJ2-6 NA TRBV7-8 NA TGTGCCAGCAGCCCCCCCGGGATCACACTCTATGGGGCCAACGTCCTGACTTTC CASSPPGITLYGANVLTF
TRBJ2-7 TRBD1 TRBV7-9 NA TGTGCCAGCAGCTTAGCACCGGGACAGGTCTCCTACGAGCAGTACTTC CASSLAPGQVSYEQYF
TRBJ1-4 TRBD1 TRBV27 NA TGTGCCAGCAGTTCCGACAGGGTTTCTCATGAAAAACTGTTTTTT CASSSDRVSHEKLFF
TRBJ1-2 NA TRBV2 NA TGTGCCAGCAGTTCACAGGAGAGGGGCTACACCTTC CASSSQERGYTF
TRBJ1-1 TRBD1 TRBV19 NA TGTGCCAGTAGTCTCGGGACAGGCATGAACACTGAAGCTTTCTTT CASSLGTGMNTEAFF
TRBJ2-1 TRBD2 TRBV19 NA TGTGCCAGTAATTCCCTAGCGGGAGACCCTATTGAGCAGTTCTTC CASNSLAGDPIEQFF
TRBJ1-1 TRBD1 TRBV9 NA TGTGCCAGCAGCGTAGTGGGGACAGGGGAGAGTGAAGCTTTCTTT CASSVVGTGESEAFF